Listed below are T cell receptor beta chains from one sample, sequenced in a study of PD-1 blockade in classical Hodgkin lymphoma. The method was immunoSEQ multiplex PCR; TCRdb's version includes in-frame clones alone and lacks a portion of them. Of around 37,000 clones in the sample, 92% were seen once. Sequencing used CD4+ T cells from blood, obtained before the fourth cycle of nivolumab. These receptors all come from a human donor with classical Hodgkin lymphoma. Each CDR3 is given with its conserved first and last residue. The D gene is left open where the match is weak. Not all rows give a size; the values are once, few, many and, for expanded clones, a class.

v_gene,j_gene,d_gene,abundance,CDR3aa,CDR3nt
TRBV19,TRBJ1-5,-,-,CASSIEGLSNQPQHF,TGTGCCAGTAGTATAGAGGGGCTTAGCAATCAGCCCCAGCATTTT
TRBV6-1,TRBJ2-1,TRBD2,once,CASRPGLAAYNEQFF,TGTGCCAGCAGGCCGGGACTAGCGGCTTACAATGAGCAGTTCTTC
TRBV27,TRBJ1-1,-,-,CASRMNPNTEAFF,TGTGCCAGCAGAATGAACCCGAACACTGAAGCTTTCTTT
TRBV2,TRBJ1-2,-,-,CASRELDYGYTF,TGTGCCAGCAGGGAACTGGACTATGGCTACACCTTC
TRBV6-1,TRBJ1-4,-,-,CASSGRWTATNEKLFF,TGTGCCAGCAGTGGAAGGTGGACAGCAACTAATGAAAAACTGTTTTTT
TRBV11-1,TRBJ2-7,TRBD1,-,CASSPSDRGLYEQYF,TGTGCCAGCAGCCCATCGGACAGGGGGCTCTACGAGCAGTACTTC
TRBV29-1,TRBJ2-5,-,-,CSVVRVWGSQETQYF,TGCAGCGTTGTGCGCGTGTGGGGGAGCCAAGAGACCCAGTACTTC
TRBV27,TRBJ1-4,TRBD1,once,CASSPTTGVREKLFF,TGTGCCAGCAGTCCGACGACAGGGGTGAGGGAAAAACTGTTTTTT
TRBV11-3,TRBJ2-3,-,once,CARPEDLCTDTQYF,TGTGCCAGACCGGAGGACCTATGCACAGATACGCAGTATTTT
TRBV4-1,TRBJ2-3,-,once,CASSQRASRTDTQYF,TGCGCCAGCAGCCAGAGGGCATCAAGAACAGATACGCAGTATTTT
TRBV5-1,TRBJ2-3,-,-,CASGVTDTQYF,TGCGCCAGCGGGGTGACAGATACGCAGTATTTT
TRBV15,TRBJ2-5,-,-,CATSSTGQETQYF,TGTGCCACCAGCAGCACAGGGCAAGAGACCCAGTACTTC
TRBV7-2,TRBJ1-3,-,-,CASSFGQRAGNTIYF,TGTGCCAGCAGCTTCGGACAGAGGGCTGGAAACACCATATATTTT
TRBV5-1,TRBJ2-1,-,-,CASSSSGTASGEQFF,TGCGCCAGCAGCTCCTCGGGGACCGCTTCTGGGGAGCAGTTCTTC
TRBV19,TRBJ1-3,-,-,CASSGRGAGSGNTIYF,TGTGCCAGTAGTGGCAGGGGCGCGGGGTCTGGAAACACCATATATTTT
TRBV5-6,TRBJ2-5,-,-,CASSLVETQYF,TGTGCCAGCAGCTTGGTAGAGACCCAGTACTTC
TRBV7-9,TRBJ1-1,-,-,CASSFPPFREGLRTEAFF,TGTGCCAGCAGCTTTCCCCCTTTTCGGGAGGGGCTGAGGACTGAAGCTTTCTTT
TRBV7-8,TRBJ2-7,TRBD2,-,CASSPPMWAGGRGYEQYF,TGTGCCAGCAGCCCCCCTATGTGGGCGGGAGGGCGAGGTTACGAGCAGTACTTC
TRBV29-1,TRBJ1-3,-,-,CSVRGQRSGNTIYF,TGCAGCGTCCGCGGACAGCGCTCTGGAAACACCATATATTTT
TRBV6-6,TRBJ1-1,-,-,CASSYNKQGRRPEAFF,TGTGCCAGCAGTTACAACAAACAGGGACGAAGACCTGAAGCTTTCTTT
TRBV6-4,TRBJ2-1,TRBD2,-,CASSRTSGPGSYNEQFF,TGTGCCAGCAGTAGAACTAGCGGGCCCGGCTCCTACAATGAGCAGTTCTTC
TRBV11-2,TRBJ1-5,-,once,CASSLRGYSNQPQHF,TGTGCCAGCAGCTTGAGAGGGTATAGCAATCAGCCCCAGCATTTT
TRBV9,TRBJ2-3,TRBD2,once,CASSGLAVGTDTQYF,TGTGCCAGCAGCGGACTAGCGGTGGGCACAGATACGCAGTATTTT
TRBV4-1,TRBJ2-2,TRBD1,once,CASSQKAGGPLEELFF,TGCGCCAGCAGCCAAAAGGCAGGGGGCCCTTTGGAGGAGCTGTTTTTT
TRBV6-6,TRBJ2-1,TRBD1,-,CASSYAGTGLYEQFF,TGTGCCAGCAGTTACGCCGGGACAGGGTTATATGAGCAGTTCTTC
TRBV28,TRBJ2-2,TRBD2,-,CASSFGGGNPTGELFF,TGTGCCAGCAGTTTCGGGGGAGGGAATCCCACCGGGGAGCTGTTTTTT
TRBV29-1,TRBJ1-3,-,-,CSVTRGGGDTIYF,TGCAGCGTCACCCGTGGGGGGGGAGACACCATATATTTT
TRBV11-2,TRBJ2-7,-,-,CASAKLDRGSNEQYF,TGTGCCAGCGCCAAGCTCGACAGAGGCTCCAACGAGCAGTACTTC
TRBV6-1,TRBJ1-4,TRBD1,-,CASSEATGQGNEKLFF,TGTGCCAGCAGTGAAGCGACCGGACAGGGGAACGAAAAACTGTTTTTT
TRBV27,TRBJ2-7,TRBD1,-,CASRRQGVYEQYF,TGTGCCAGCAGGAGACAGGGGGTCTACGAGCAGTACTTC
TRBV28,TRBJ1-5,TRBD1,-,CASSLDRGNQPQHF,TGTGCCAGCAGTCTTGACAGGGGAAATCAGCCCCAGCATTTT
TRBV30,TRBJ2-7,TRBD1,-,CAWGQGYYEQYF,TGTGCCTGGGGACAGGGGTACTACGAGCAGTACTTC
TRBV28,TRBJ1-3,TRBD1,-,CASSATGGYSGNTIYF,TGTGCCAGCAGTGCTACAGGGGGTTACTCTGGAAACACCATATATTTT
TRBV6-1,TRBJ2-1,TRBD2,-,CASRTSGSGFEQFF,TGTGCCAGCAGAACTAGCGGGAGCGGGTTTGAGCAGTTCTTC
TRBV5-1,TRBJ1-4,TRBD1,-,CASSRTGQGTPTNEKLFF,TGCGCCAGCAGCCGGACCGGACAGGGGACGCCAACTAATGAAAAACTGTTTTTT
TRBV5-4,TRBJ1-5,TRBD1,-,CASSLEDSRTGAGGNQPQHF,TGTGCCAGCAGCTTGGAGGACTCCAGGACAGGGGCAGGGGGCAATCAGCCCCAGCATTTT
TRBV11-3,TRBJ2-3,-,once,CASSLGSIGGDTQYF,TGTGCCAGCAGCTTAGGCTCTATCGGGGGAGATACGCAGTATTTT
TRBV28,TRBJ2-3,TRBD2,few,CASSYRTSGRSDTQYF,TGTGCCAGCAGTTACAGGACTAGCGGGAGATCAGATACGCAGTATTTT
TRBV28,TRBJ2-7,TRBD2,once,CASSFSGRADEQYF,TGTGCCAGCAGTTTTAGCGGGAGGGCCGACGAGCAGTACTTC
TRBV9,TRBJ2-7,-,-,CASSASLGPSYEQYF,TGTGCCAGCAGCGCCAGCTTGGGGCCCTCCTACGAGCAGTACTTC
TRBV7-9,TRBJ2-4,TRBD2,-,CASSLAGRVGNIQYF,TGTGCCAGCAGCTTAGCCGGGAGGGTTGGAAACATTCAGTACTTC
TRBV10-2,TRBJ2-3,TRBD1,-,CASSGVDRGRDTQYF,TGCGCCAGCAGTGGGGTGGACAGGGGACGAGATACGCAGTATTTT
TRBV2,TRBJ2-7,-,-,CASRRTVPGEQYF,TGTGCCAGCAGGAGGACAGTCCCCGGGGAGCAGTACTTC
TRBV10-3,TRBJ2-1,TRBD2,-,CAISERGLAGGGDEQFF,TGTGCCATCAGCGAGAGGGGACTAGCGGGAGGTGGTGATGAGCAGTTCTTC
TRBV4-1,TRBJ1-6,TRBD1,-,CASSQGWTGNAASPLHF,TGCGCCAGCAGCCAAGGCTGGACAGGGAATGCTGCTTCACCCCTCCACTTT
TRBV11-2,TRBJ1-4,TRBD1,-,CASSSGGRVGEKLFF,TGTGCCAGCAGCTCAGGGGGGCGCGTTGGAGAAAAACTGTTTTTT
TRBV5-6,TRBJ2-7,-,-,CASSSAYEQYF,TGTGCCAGCAGCTCCGCTTACGAGCAGTACTTC
TRBV10-1,TRBJ2-2,TRBD1,-,CASSEAGGIDGELFF,TGCGCCAGCAGTGAGGCAGGGGGCATTGACGGGGAGCTGTTTTTT
TRBV18,TRBJ2-5,-,once,CASSPLPETQYF,TGTGCCAGCTCACCACTCCCTGAGACCCAGTACTTC
TRBV7-9,TRBJ2-1,-,-,CAGSDFGNEQFF,TGTGCCGGCTCGGACTTCGGCAATGAGCAGTTCTTC
TRBV28,TRBJ1-2,TRBD1,-,CASSFLGQVYGYTF,TGTGCCAGCAGTTTCCTGGGACAGGTCTATGGCTACACCTTC
TRBV2,TRBJ1-1,-,-,CASITRWGITRTEAFF,TGTGCCAGCATAACCCGGTGGGGGATTACGAGGACTGAAGCTTTCTTT
TRBV4-1,TRBJ2-4,-,-,CASSQWQGRILAKNIQYF,TGCGCCAGCAGCCAATGGCAGGGTAGAATCCTAGCCAAAAACATTCAGTACTTC
TRBV5-1,TRBJ1-5,-,-,CASSPGIGTHQPQHF,TGCGCCAGCAGCCCCGGAATAGGGACCCATCAGCCCCAGCATTTT
TRBV28,TRBJ1-2,TRBD1,-,CASSSGPGTAYGYTF,TGTGCCAGCAGTTCCGGCCCCGGGACAGCTTATGGCTACACCTTC